These T cell receptor beta chains were read from a single sample in a study of blood T cell repertoires in COVID-19. Sequencing used immunoSEQ multiplex PCR; TCRdb keeps in-frame clones, though not all of them. The data show about 200,000 clones, 81% seen once. Sequencing was carried out using peripheral blood. These receptors were obtained from a woman of 80 years or more with acute or convalescent COVID-19. Both conserved end residues are part of each CDR3. The order of the fields is clone size, V gene, D gene, J gene, CDR3 DNA, CDR3 protein. D genes are given only for firm matches. Clone size, where shown, is once, few, many, or a class for clones that have expanded.

size: NA
V: TRBV11-2
D: TRBD1
J: TRBJ2-2
DNA: TGTGCCAGCAGCTTGCAAAGGACAGGGGGTTCCGGGGAGCTGTTTTTT
CDR3: CASSLQRTGGSGELFF

size: NA
V: TRBV6-5
D: NA
J: TRBJ1-4
DNA: TGTGCCAGCAGTACAGGTTTTGGCGAAAAACTGTTTTTT
CDR3: CASSTGFGEKLFF

size: NA
V: TRBV19
D: TRBD1
J: TRBJ1-6
DNA: TGTGCCAGTAGTACCCGACAGGGAGATTCACCCCTCCACTTT
CDR3: CASSTRQGDSPLHF

size: NA
V: TRBV7-2
D: TRBD1
J: TRBJ2-1
DNA: TGTGCCAGCAGCGGCCCAGGGGGCAGTCCCAATGAGCAGTTCTTC
CDR3: CASSGPGGSPNEQFF

size: NA
V: TRBV5-1
D: NA
J: TRBJ2-5
DNA: TGCGCCAGCAGCTTGGCGGAGTTGGAGACCCAGTACTTC
CDR3: CASSLAELETQYF

size: NA
V: TRBV12-3/TRBV12-4
D: NA
J: TRBJ1-1
DNA: TGTGCCAGCAAACAGGGAGTTAGCACTGAAGCTTTCTTT
CDR3: CASKQGVSTEAFF

size: NA
V: TRBV3-1/TRBV3-2
D: TRBD1
J: TRBJ1-2
DNA: TGTGCCAGCAGCCGGACAGGGGGGAACTATGGCTACACCTTC
CDR3: CASSRTGGNYGYTF

size: NA
V: TRBV7-8
D: NA
J: TRBJ1-2
DNA: TGTGCCAGCAGCTTAGACAGGGTCGATGGCTACACCTTC
CDR3: CASSLDRVDGYTF

size: NA
V: TRBV19
D: TRBD2
J: TRBJ2-7
DNA: TGTGCCAGTAGTATCCCGGGGGGTACCAGCTCCTACGAGCAGTACTTC
CDR3: CASSIPGGTSSYEQYF

size: NA
V: TRBV7-9
D: TRBD1
J: TRBJ2-1
DNA: TGTGCCAGCAGCCATTCATGGGACAGGGACTACAATGAGCAGTTCTTC
CDR3: CASSHSWDRDYNEQFF

size: NA
V: TRBV6-5
D: TRBD1
J: TRBJ1-1
DNA: TGTGCCAGCAGTTACTCGGTCAGGGGGCAGAGCACTGAAGCTTTCTTT
CDR3: CASSYSVRGQSTEAFF

size: NA
V: TRBV5-4
D: TRBD2
J: TRBJ2-2
DNA: TGTGCCAGCAGCTTTCGAGGGAGGGTGGTTGGTACCGGGGAGCTGTTTTTT
CDR3: CASSFRGRVVGTGELFF

size: NA
V: TRBV19
D: NA
J: TRBJ1-2
DNA: TGTGCCAGTAGTATCCTGGAGAGGTATGGCTACACCTTC
CDR3: CASSILERYGYTF

size: NA
V: TRBV7-9
D: NA
J: TRBJ1-1
DNA: TGTGCCAGCAGCTCCCACAGCCTCTACACTGAAGCTTTCTTT
CDR3: CASSSHSLYTEAFF

size: NA
V: TRBV27
D: TRBD1
J: TRBJ1-6
DNA: TGTGCCAGCAGTCTAGCGCTTACGACAGGGAGCTCCTATAATTCACCCCTCCACTTT
CDR3: CASSLALTTGSSYNSPLHF

size: NA
V: TRBV11-2
D: TRBD2
J: TRBJ2-7
DNA: TGTGCCAGCAGCTTGGATGCGGGAGGATTATCCTACGAGCAGTACTTC
CDR3: CASSLDAGGLSYEQYF

size: NA
V: TRBV27
D: TRBD2
J: TRBJ2-1
DNA: TGTGCCAGCAGTCGAACCGGGACTAGCGGTTCTGGGGAGCAGTTCTTC
CDR3: CASSRTGTSGSGEQFF

size: NA
V: TRBV3-1/TRBV3-2
D: NA
J: TRBJ1-1
DNA: TGTGCCAGCAGCCAAACAGCGGACACTGAAGCTTTCTTT
CDR3: CASSQTADTEAFF

size: NA
V: TRBV15
D: TRBD1
J: TRBJ1-2
DNA: TGTGCCACCAGCAGGGATAAAACAGGGGAATATGGCTACACCTTC
CDR3: CATSRDKTGEYGYTF

size: NA
V: TRBV10-2
D: NA
J: TRBJ2-1
DNA: TGCGCCAGCATGAGCCAGCGCCCGAGACTCGGAACCTACAATGAGCAGTTCTTC
CDR3: CASMSQRPRLGTYNEQFF

size: NA
V: TRBV19
D: TRBD1
J: TRBJ2-7
DNA: TGTGCCAGTAGCACCGGGACAGGGGATTCCGAGCAGTACTTC
CDR3: CASSTGTGDSEQYF

size: NA
V: TRBV19
D: NA
J: TRBJ2-1
DNA: TGTGCCACCTCCTTCCGGAGGGGTTTTTCGTATGAGCAGTTCTTC
CDR3: CATSFRRGFSYEQFF

size: NA
V: TRBV9
D: NA
J: TRBJ2-7
DNA: TGTGCCAGCAGCGTAATGGGCAACCAGCCAAATTACGAGCAGTACTTC
CDR3: CASSVMGNQPNYEQYF

size: NA
V: TRBV29-1
D: TRBD2
J: TRBJ2-1
DNA: TGCAGCGTTGAAGATCACCCACGAGCGACTAGCGGGATTGTCAATGAGCAGTTCTTC
CDR3: CSVEDHPRATSGIVNEQFF

size: once
V: TRBV2
D: TRBD2
J: TRBJ2-5
DNA: TGTGCCAGCAATGTTCTAGCGGGAGAATCGGTGACCCAGTACTTC
CDR3: CASNVLAGESVTQYF

size: few
V: TRBV4-1
D: NA
J: TRBJ1-1
DNA: TGCGCCAGCTCACACCCCCTGAACACTGAAGCTTTCTTT
CDR3: CASSHPLNTEAFF

size: NA
V: TRBV2
D: NA
J: TRBJ1-5
DNA: TGTGCCAGCAGTGATGATACGGTTAATCAGCCCCAGCATTTT
CDR3: CASSDDTVNQPQHF

size: NA
V: TRBV7-8
D: NA
J: TRBJ2-1
DNA: TGTGCCAGCAGCTCCCCCCCGTTGACAAAGACGAGCTCCTACAATGAGCAGTTCTTC
CDR3: CASSSPPLTKTSSYNEQFF

size: few
V: TRBV5-1
D: NA
J: TRBJ1-4
DNA: TGCGCCAGCAGCTTCGGAGGCACTAATGAAAAACTGTTTTTT
CDR3: CASSFGGTNEKLFF

size: NA
V: TRBV27
D: NA
J: TRBJ1-6
DNA: TGTGCCAGCAGTTTCCTAGCAGGCGAAACGTATAATTCACCCCTCCACTTT
CDR3: CASSFLAGETYNSPLHF

size: NA
V: TRBV6-5
D: TRBD1
J: TRBJ1-6
DNA: TGTGCCAGCAGTTCCGCGGGACAGGGGGACAGTTCACCCCTCCACTTT
CDR3: CASSSAGQGDSSPLHF

size: NA
V: TRBV29-1
D: NA
J: TRBJ1-2
DNA: TGCAGCGTTGATAGCCAAGAAGACAGGCGAAGCTACACCTTC
CDR3: CSVDSQEDRRSYTF

size: NA
V: TRBV19
D: TRBD1
J: TRBJ1-3
DNA: TGTGCCATTTCGGACAGGCTGAGCTCTGGAAACACCATATATTTT
CDR3: CAISDRLSSGNTIYF

size: once
V: TRBV19
D: NA
J: TRBJ2-3
DNA: TGTGCCAGTAGTATCTTGGATACGCAGTATTTT
CDR3: CASSILDTQYF

size: NA
V: TRBV7-2
D: NA
J: TRBJ1-2
DNA: TGTGCCAGCAGCAAATCGCGGACAGATGGCTACACCTTC
CDR3: CASSKSRTDGYTF

size: once
V: TRBV7-8
D: NA
J: TRBJ1-1
DNA: TGTGCCAGCAGCGTAGTCCGGGGAGAAGCTTTCTTT
CDR3: CASSVVRGEAFF

size: NA
V: TRBV14
D: NA
J: TRBJ1-2
DNA: TGTGCCAGCAGCTCGGGGGGTACCTATTATGGCTACACCTTC
CDR3: CASSSGGTYYGYTF

size: NA
V: TRBV25-1
D: TRBD1
J: TRBJ2-3
DNA: TGTGCCAGCTCCCCGCTCGACAGGGTTGCAGATACGCAGTATTTT
CDR3: CASSPLDRVADTQYF